This TCR beta chain comes out of a study of blood T cell repertoires in COVID-19. Whole-study context: There were acute and convalescent COVID-19 samples, and they came from the United States, Italy and Spain.

Original handling: Cell counts per sample came from amplifying reference gene primers. The method was immunoSEQ multiplex PCR; TCRdb's version includes in-frame clones alone and lacks a portion of them. The V and J calls and clone size are taken from that table; D and trimming were inferred from the DNA. The profile covers about 89,000 clones, with approximately 80% appearing a single time and roughly 45% taken by the ten largest. This CDR3 has 15 amino acids. Germline V gene data show CDR1 as SEHNR and CDR2 as FQNEAQ (reference sequence). J was trimmed by 10 bases and V by 3 bases; bases with no gene match: 8.

The TCR was taken from a human donor in a cohort sampled during active COVID-19. Sequencing used peripheral blood. The genes are TRBV7-9 and TRBJ2-1; 11 positions agree with TRBD2. The DNA of the CDR3 is TGTGCCAGCAGCTTCGCGACTAGCGGGACCACAGAGCAGTTCTTC. This sequence encodes CASSFATSGTTEQFF.